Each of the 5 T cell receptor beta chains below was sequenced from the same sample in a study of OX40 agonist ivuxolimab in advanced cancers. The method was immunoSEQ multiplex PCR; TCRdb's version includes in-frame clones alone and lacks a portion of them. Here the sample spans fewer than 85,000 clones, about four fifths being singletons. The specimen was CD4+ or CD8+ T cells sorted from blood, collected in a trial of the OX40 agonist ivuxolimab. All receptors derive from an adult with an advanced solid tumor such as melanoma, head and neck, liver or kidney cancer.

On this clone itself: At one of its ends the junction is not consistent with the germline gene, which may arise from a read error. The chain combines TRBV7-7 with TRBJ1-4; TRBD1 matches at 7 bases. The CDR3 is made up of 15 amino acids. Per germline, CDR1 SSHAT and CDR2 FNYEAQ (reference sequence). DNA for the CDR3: TGTGCTAGCAGCCCAAAGGGGGCCAGAAATGAAAAACTGTTTTTT. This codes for CASSPKGARNEKLFF.

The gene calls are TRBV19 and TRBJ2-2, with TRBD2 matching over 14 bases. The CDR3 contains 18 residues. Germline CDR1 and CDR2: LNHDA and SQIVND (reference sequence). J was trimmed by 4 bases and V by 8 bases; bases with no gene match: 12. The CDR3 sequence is CASFNGLAGGRVTGELFF. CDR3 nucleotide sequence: TGTGCCAGTTTCAATGGACTAGCGGGAGGTCGAGTCACCGGGGAGCTGTTTTTT.

CDR3 coding DNA: TGTGCCAGCAGCTTAGCTAGACAGTTGGGGGGTGCCGTGTTAGGAGATACGCAGTATTTT. Its protein is CASSLARQLGGAVLGDTQYF. The rearrangement joins TRBV7-2 to TRBJ2-3; TRBD2 might be the D (6 bases). This CDR3 contains 20 residues. Trimming shortened V by 0 bases and J by 5 bases, and 27 bases separated the two germline ends. From germline, CDR1 is SGHTA and CDR2 FQGNSA.

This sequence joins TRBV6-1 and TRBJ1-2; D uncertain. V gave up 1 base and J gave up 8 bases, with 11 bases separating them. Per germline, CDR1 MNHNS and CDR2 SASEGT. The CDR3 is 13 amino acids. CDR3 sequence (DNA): TGTGCCAGCAGTGAAGTTGCAGACCAGGGCTACACCTTC. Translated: CASSEVADQGYTF.

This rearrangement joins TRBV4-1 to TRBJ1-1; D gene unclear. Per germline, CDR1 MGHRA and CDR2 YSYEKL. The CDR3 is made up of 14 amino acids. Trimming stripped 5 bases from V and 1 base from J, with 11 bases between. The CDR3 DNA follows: TGCGCCAGCAGCTACCTCGGCCCGAACACTGAAGCTTTCTTT. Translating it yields CASSYLGPNTEAFF.